Below are 25 T cell receptor beta chains sequenced from a single sample in a study of control samples from healthy donors and cancer patients. This table comes from immunoSEQ multiplex PCR, and its TCRdb copy is limited to in-frame clones, with some not included. The profile shows more than 95,000 clones, about 88% of them singletons. The sequencing input was blood. The receptors originated from an older woman in good health.

Only one count was recorded for this clone. The CDR3 protein is CASSRGRDRGETQYF. The CDR3 bases are TGTGCCAGCAGCCGCGGCAGGGATCGTGGAGAGACCCAGTACTTC. V and J are TRBV11-3 and TRBJ2-5; the D gene is possibly TRBD1 (5 bases). V was cut by 5 bases and J by 4 bases, with 17 bases left in between. Germline V gives CDR1 SGHNT, CDR2 YENEEA. The CDR3 extends over 15 amino acids. The variable domain in full, completed from reference TRBV11-3 and TRBJ2-5, reads EAGVVQSPRYKIIEKKQPVAFWCNPISGHNTLYWYLQNLGQGPELLIRYENEEAVDDSQLPKDRFSAERLKGVDSTLKIQPAELGDSAVYLCASSRGRDRGETQYFGPGTRLLVL.

V usage is TRBV13 and J usage is TRBJ2-1, with unresolved D. The V gene's germline CDR1 is PRHDT and CDR2 FYEKMQ (reference sequence). The germline V and J ends were trimmed by 8 bases and 8 bases, with 4 bases remaining between them. The CDR3 sequence is 9 residues long. CDR3: CASSHEQFF. As DNA, the CDR3 is TGTGCCAGCTCCCATGAGCAGTTCTTC.

This clone was recorded only once. The J gene is TRBJ2-2, the V gene TRBV7-2; 10 bases match TRBD2. The trim removed 5 bases at V and 3 bases at J, leaving 6 bases unmatched. The CDR3 has 16 residues. Germline lookup yields CDR1 SGHTA and CDR2 FQGNSA. The CDR3 spells CASSVLAGVYTGELFF. The CDR3 DNA sequence: TGTGCCAGCAGCGTTCTAGCGGGGGTGTACACCGGGGAGCTGTTTTTT.

This chain uses TRBV19 with TRBJ1-1; D not resolved. V lost 1 base, J lost 4 bases, and 13 bases lay in between. CDR1 is LNHDA, CDR2 SQIVND, per germline (reference sequence). The CDR3 length is 15 residues. In DNA, the CDR3 is TGTGCCAGTAGTATAGGTGAGGGAATTGGCACTGAAGCTTTCTTT. The encoded protein is CASSIGEGIGTEAFF.

The chain links TRBV4-1 to TRBJ1-2; D gene ambiguous. The V end lost 4 bases, the J end lost 4 bases, and 16 bases lay between the germline ends. Germline values: CDR1 MGHRA, CDR2 YSYEKL. CDR3 size: 15 residues. The CDR3: CASSPNSAEGYGYTF. CDR3 nucleotide sequence: TGCGCCAGCAGCCCCAACTCAGCGGAAGGCTATGGCTACACCTTC.

V is TRBV7-2 and J is TRBJ2-1, with 10 bases fitting TRBD1. Germline CDR1 SGHTA, CDR2 FQGNSA. CDR3 length: 14 amino acids. The V gene end was trimmed by 3 bases and the J gene end by 7 bases; junction bases not matched to a gene: 3. The CDR3 DNA is TGTGCCAGCAGCTTTCGACAGGGGGCGAATGAGCAGTTCTTC. Translated: CASSFRQGANEQFF. Complete variable domain (other parts from reference TRBV7-2 and TRBJ2-1): GAGVSQSPSNKVTEKGKDVELRCDPISGHTALYWYRQSLGQGLEFLIYFQGNSAPDKSGLPSDRFSAERTGGSVSTLTIQRTQQEDSAVYLCASSFRQGANEQFFGPGTRLTVL.

The V call is TRBV14, the J call TRBJ1-6; D is unclear. This CDR3 has 13 residues. The ends were cut back, 4 bases at V and 14 bases at J, with 15 bases in the middle. The germline CDR1 and CDR2 sequences are SGHDN and FVKESK. This CDR3 is CASSPRAGGALHF. The CDR3 DNA reads as TGTGCCAGCAGCCCCCGAGCGGGTGGGGCCCTCCACTTT.

The rearrangement links TRBV7-3 to TRBJ1-1, with no clear D. The ends were cut back, 5 bases at V and 1 base at J, with 14 bases in the middle. This CDR3 is built from 15 residues. Germline CDR1 is SGHTA and CDR2 is FQGTGA. CDR3 in amino acids: CASSPIAPKNTEAFF. In nucleotides, the CDR3 is TGTGCCAGCAGCCCCATCGCTCCAAAGAACACTGAAGCTTTCTTT.

The gene calls are TRBV11-3 and TRBJ2-3; tentative D call: TRBD2 (6 bases). Deletions cut 2 bases from V and 1 base from J, with 10 bases between. This CDR3 is built from 15 residues. Germline values: CDR1 SGHNT, CDR2 YENEEA. The CDR3 loop is CASSLMASGTDTQYF. CDR3 nucleotides: TGTGCCAGCAGCTTAATGGCTAGCGGCACAGATACGCAGTATTTT.

The sample holds one count of this clone. The chain combines TRBV6-5 with TRBJ1-4; the match to TRBD1 covers 8 bases. V dropped 6 bases and J dropped 7; count of bases not matched to a gene: 10. CDR1 MNHEY and CDR2 SVGAGI come from the germline V gene. The CDR3 runs 15 residues. The CDR3 DNA reads TGTGCCAGCAGAGGAATACAGGGGGGGCGTGAAAAACTGTTTTTT. Translated, it gives CASRGIQGGREKLFF.

The genes are TRBV5-5 and TRBJ1-4, with a tentative D call TRBD1 (5 bases). V lost 1 base and J 0 bases, leaving 7 bases between the germline ends. Germline assignment: CDR1 SGHKS and CDR2 YYEKEE (reference sequence). The CDR3 runs 15 residues. CDR3 region: CASSLWGATNEKLFF. The CDR3 region has the DNA TGTGCCAGCAGCTTGTGGGGGGCAACTAATGAAAAACTGTTTTTT.

This clone turned up a few times. This sequence joins TRBV23-1 and TRBJ2-3, with TRBD2 matching 8 bases. Being an ORF, TRBV23-1 has a function that is uncertain. V trimming: 0 bases; J trimming: 5 bases; junction bases outside the gene matches: 13. The CDR3 sequence is 18 residues long. The CDR3 region has the DNA TGCGCCAGCAGTCAATCACCCCTTTCGGGGGGGGAAGTAGATACGCAGTATTTT. It specifies CASSQSPLSGGEVDTQYF.

This clone was seen more than once but under ten times. The chain couples TRBV10-3 to TRBJ1-5, with 7 bases identical to TRBD1. This CDR3 is built from 16 residues. Per the germline V gene, CDR1 is ENHRY and CDR2 is SYGVKD. V shed 2 bases, J shed 1 base, and the junction held 5 bases outside the gene matches. The CDR3 loop reads CAISEVGQESNQPQHF. The CDR3, as DNA: TGTGCCATCAGTGAGGTTGGACAGGAGAGCAATCAGCCCCAGCATTTT.

This rearrangement joins TRBV3-1 (or the pseudogene TRBV3-2) to TRBJ1-2; D unresolved. The CDR3 contains 13 residues. V lost 5 bases and J lost 11, with 18 bases in between. Germline V gene data show CDR1 as LGHDT and CDR2 as YNNKEL (reference sequence). CDR3 in amino acids: CASSTRTAAFYTF. DNA of the CDR3: TGTGCCAGCAGCACCCGGACCGCGGCATTTTACACCTTC.

The rearrangement links TRBV2 to TRBJ2-5, with 10 positions matching TRBD2. The CDR3 totals 15 residues. Germline loops: CDR1 SNHLY, CDR2 FYNNEI. V lost 5 bases, J lost 3 bases, and 6 bases stayed unmatched. The CDR3 is CASSIRTSGKETQYF. CDR3 nucleotide sequence: TGTGCCAGCAGTATTCGGACTAGCGGAAAAGAGACCCAGTACTTC.

The V and J genes are TRBV5-1 and TRBJ2-4; 7 nucleotides align to TRBD1. This CDR3 is 14 amino acids long. Germline CDR1 reads SGHRS; CDR2 reads YFSETQ. The junction had 7 bases not matched to a gene; V was cut back by 3 bases and J by 7 bases. The CDR3 reads CASSSDGQENIQYF. The CDR3 DNA sequence: TGCGCCAGCAGCTCGGACGGACAGGAGAACATTCAGTACTTC.

The chain recombines TRBV3-1 (or the pseudogene TRBV3-2) with TRBJ2-1; possibly TRBD1 for D (6 bases). The CDR3 is 15 amino acids. Per germline, CDR1 LGHDT and CDR2 YNNKEL (reference sequence). V lost 4 bases to trimming and J lost 3 bases, with 13 bases between them. The CDR3 here is CASSLAGALYNEQFF. The CDR3 DNA reads as TGTGCCAGCAGCCTTGCAGGGGCCCTCTACAATGAGCAGTTCTTC.

The chain recombines TRBV19 with TRBJ2-7, with a possible D match to TRBD1 (6 bases). Per the germline V gene, CDR1 is LNHDA and CDR2 is SQIVND (reference sequence). The CDR3 runs to 13 residues. Between the trimmed V and J ends, which lost 5 bases and 0 bases, there was a span of 8 bases. For the CDR3, the DNA is TGTGCCAGTAGTTTGGACAGCTCCTACGAGCAGTACTTC. Translated: CASSLDSSYEQYF.

The chain recombines TRBV5-1 with TRBJ1-1; the D gene is possibly TRBD1 (5 bases). CDR3 size: 14 residues. The germline V gene encodes CDR1 SGHRS and CDR2 YFSETQ. V was clipped by 3 bases and J by 1 base, with 10 bases between them. As DNA, the CDR3 is TGCGCCAGCAGCTGGGACCTGGGGAACACTGAAGCTTTCTTT. Protein sequence: CASSWDLGNTEAFF.

The V gene is TRBV6-2 or TRBV6-3, the J gene TRBJ2-7; 9 bases match TRBD1. The CDR3 has 15 residues. Germline V gene data show CDR1 as MNHEY and CDR2 as SVGEGT. V dropped 2 bases and J dropped 5; count of bases not matched to a gene: 7. CDR3 in amino acids: CASSYPGTGLDEQYF. CDR3 nucleotides: TGTGCCAGCAGTTACCCCGGGACAGGGCTAGACGAGCAGTACTTC.

The V and J genes are TRBV12-3 or TRBV12-4 and TRBJ1-1; D is undetermined. The CDR3 covers 13 residues. The V gene lost 3 bases and the J gene lost 7 bases, with 12 bases spanning the gap. The CDR3 DNA reads TGTGCCAGCAGTTTTGGACCGCGGCTTGAAGCTTTCTTT. Translated: CASSFGPRLEAFF.

V gene TRBV4-1 combines with J gene TRBJ2-7; D might be TRBD1 (7 bases). From germline, CDR1 is MGHRA and CDR2 YSYEKL. The CDR3 runs 17 residues. V lost 4 bases and J 0 bases, leaving 19 bases between the germline ends. CDR3 nucleotides: TGCGCCAGCAGCCCCGGGGCAGGGGGGATTAGCTCCTACGAGCAGTACTTC. It translates to CASSPGAGGISSYEQYF.

The chain joins TRBV7-2 to TRBJ2-7; 7 positions match TRBD2. Germline trimming cut 0 bases from V and 4 bases from J; bases unmatched to any gene: 6. The CDR3 totals 15 residues. Germline V lookup: CDR1 SGHTA, CDR2 FQGNSA. The CDR3 region has the DNA TGTGCCAGCAGCTTAGCTGGGGCTAGCGGATACGAGCAGTACTTC. Residues: CASSLAGASGYEQYF.

V gene TRBV19 combines with J gene TRBJ1-4; D is possibly TRBD1 (6 bases). Germline CDR1 reads LNHDA; CDR2 reads SQIVND (reference sequence). There are 14 residues in the CDR3. The ends were cut back, 6 bases at V and 5 bases at J, with 13 bases in the middle. CDR3 coding DNA: TGTGCCAGTAGGCCCGGGACAAGAAATGAAAAACTGTTTTTT. Its translation is CASRPGTRNEKLFF.

Here the CDR3 reads CASSPGGSNYGYTF. Here the CDR3 DNA reads TGTGCCAGTAGTCCGGGGGGATCTAACTATGGCTACACCTTC. The rearrangement links TRBV19 to TRBJ1-2, with a tentative D call TRBD1 (5 bases). The CDR3 totals 14 residues. Trimming cost V 5 bases and J 0 bases, with 10 bases left between them. From germline, CDR1 is LNHDA and CDR2 SQIVND (reference sequence).